This TCR beta chain is drawn from a study of OX40 agonist ivuxolimab in advanced cancers. Clones were sequenced by immunoSEQ multiplex PCR, and TCRdb holds only the in-frame ones, with some missing. The repertoire includes about 13,000 clones, under 70% of them detected once, and approximately 26% sits in the top ten. The CDR3 runs 16 residues. The germline gives CDR1 SGHVS, CDR2 FQNEAQ. Trimming pared 5 bases from V and 3 bases from J, leaving 17 bases between. Specimen: CD4+ or CD8+ T cells sorted from blood, collected in a trial of the OX40 agonist ivuxolimab. The receptor was derived from an adult with an advanced solid tumor such as melanoma, head and neck, liver or kidney cancer. The genes are TRBV7-8 and TRBJ2-1; D is uncertain. The CDR3 sequence is CASSDRAQVSYNEQFF. CDR3 DNA: TGTGCCAGCAGCGATAGAGCCCAGGTCAGCTACAATGAGCAGTTCTTC.